Presented here are 23 T cell receptor beta chains from one specimen sequenced in a study of cytomegalovirus exposure and HLA in healthy donors (dated 2017 in TCRdb). Library method: the immunoSEQ multiplex PCR assay. For the multiplex PCR, a mixture combining 60 forward primers for TCR Vbeta segments and 13 reverse primers for TCR Jbeta segments was used. TCRdb holds this immuneACCESS table with in-frame rearrangements only. Some clones are missing; in checked studies, unresolved V genes explain under half, and the rest has no known cause. The sample yields 55,000 to 80,000 clones; 65% to 75% were counted once. The ten most abundant clones make up roughly 25% of the sample. Sequences were obtained from PBMCs. The receptors originated from a man in his forties or fifties in good health and CMV-seropositive.

The CDR3 sequence: CASSFPGQGETQYF. The CDR3 bases are TGTGCCAGCAGCTTCCCTGGACAGGGCGAGACCCAGTACTTC. The chain links TRBV7-2 to TRBJ2-5; 8 bases fit TRBD1. The CDR3 runs 14 residues. The trim removed 3 bases at V and 5 bases at J, leaving 5 bases unmatched. In germline, CDR1 is SGHTA, CDR2 FQGNSA.

The chain links TRBV10-3 to TRBJ2-5; D is perhaps TRBD1 (6 bases). Germline CDR1 and CDR2: ENHRY and SYGVKD. V was shortened by 3 bases and J by 0 bases, with 11 bases between the two germline ends. The CDR3 spans 15 residues. The CDR3 DNA reads TGTGCCATCAGTGATCCACAGGGTTACCAAGAGACCCAGTACTTC. It is translated as CAISDPQGYQETQYF.

The CDR3 bases are TGTGCCAGCAGTTTACCGGACAGGGGAGCTTTCTTT. Translated, it gives CASSLPDRGAFF. V usage is TRBV28 and J usage is TRBJ1-1; 9 bases line up with TRBD1. CDR3 size: 12 residues. V was clipped by 2 bases and J by 10 bases; unmatched bases: 2. CDR1 and CDR2 (germline): MDHEN, SYDVKM.

The chain has TRBV5-1 and TRBJ1-1; TRBD1 aligns across 7 bases. Trimming cost V 6 bases and J 3 bases; bases outside gene matches: 8. CDR3 length: 14 amino acids. Looked up from germline, CDR1 is SGHRS and CDR2 is YFSETQ. The CDR3 reads CASTPDRRDTEAFF. For the CDR3, the DNA is TGCGCCAGCACCCCGGACAGGAGGGACACTGAAGCTTTCTTT.

V is TRBV5-4 and J is TRBJ1-2; D possibly corresponds to TRBD1 (5 bases). CDR1 is SGHNT and CDR2 is YYREEE in the germline V gene (reference sequence). The CDR3 length is 14 residues. Trimming stripped 0 bases from V and 5 bases from J, with 11 bases between. CDR3 sequence: CASSLGGRVYGYTF. CDR3 in DNA: TGTGCCAGCAGCTTGGGGGGCAGGGTGTATGGCTACACCTTC.

This sequence joins TRBV28 and TRBJ2-7, with 9 bases fitting TRBD1. This CDR3 has 15 residues. Germline values: CDR1 MDHEN, CDR2 SYDVKM. V gave up 6 bases and J gave up 6 bases; unmatched junction bases: 12. The DNA of the CDR3 is TGTGCCAGCAGACCGACTCCCGGGACAGGGCGCGAGCAGTACTTC. Translated, it gives CASRPTPGTGREQYF.

The rearrangement joins TRBV5-1 to TRBJ2-7; TRBD1 aligns across 8 bases. Trimming cost V 0 bases and J 7 bases; bases outside gene matches: 6. CDR3 length: 14 amino acids. Per the germline V gene, CDR1 is SGHRS and CDR2 is YFSETQ. CDR3 bases: TGCGCCAGCAGCTTGGAGTCAGGGGGCTGGGAGCAGTACTTC. Its protein is CASSLESGGWEQYF.

The J gene is TRBJ2-7, the V gene TRBV27; 14 nucleotides align to TRBD2. Germline lookup yields CDR1 MNHEY and CDR2 SMNVEV (reference sequence). This CDR3 comprises 24 residues. With 2 bases clipped from V and 2 bases from J, the junction kept 26 bases outside the gene matches. CDR3 sequence: CASSLKGEKTGPPGLAGVPYEQYF. The CDR3 DNA is TGTGCCAGCAGTTTAAAAGGGGAAAAAACTGGTCCGCCGGGACTAGCGGGAGTTCCCTACGAGCAGTACTTC.

V is TRBV28 and J is TRBJ1-4; unclear D gene. The CDR3 length is 14 residues. Trimming removed 4 bases from V and 0 bases from J, with 6 bases in between. Germline values: CDR1 MDHEN, CDR2 SYDVKM. The CDR3 loop reads CASSSPATNEKLFF. The CDR3 DNA reads TGTGCCAGCAGTTCCCCCGCAACTAATGAAAAACTGTTTTTT.

The V call is TRBV5-1, the J call TRBJ2-5; tentatively, D is TRBD1 (7 bases). CDR1 is SGHRS and CDR2 is YFSETQ in the germline V gene. With 7 bases removed from V and 2 bases from J, the gap between germline ends came to 15 bases. The CDR3 is made up of 14 amino acids. CDR3 DNA sequence: TGCGCCAGCCAGGAGGGACAGCTTCAAGAGACCCAGTACTTC. It is translated as CASQEGQLQETQYF.

The chain recombines TRBV6-5 with TRBJ1-1; D uncertain. In germline, CDR1 is MNHEY, CDR2 SVGAGI. CDR3 size: 13 residues. Trimming cost V 2 bases and J 2 bases, with 6 bases left between them. The CDR3 nucleotides read TGTGCCAGCAGTTACCGGAGAAACACTGAAGCTTTCTTT. Translation gives CASSYRRNTEAFF.

This clone was recorded once. The CDR3 is CASSLGQGSYGYTF. The CDR3 DNA reads as TGTGCCAGCAGTTTGGGACAGGGGTCCTATGGCTACACCTTC. The rearrangement uses TRBV6-5 and TRBJ1-2; 10 nucleotides line up with TRBD1. With 4 bases clipped from V and 4 bases from J, the junction kept 3 bases outside the gene matches. Germline V gene lookup returns CDR1 MNHEY and CDR2 SVGAGI. CDR3 length: 14 amino acids.

This chain uses TRBV7-6 with TRBJ1-1; tentatively, D is TRBD1 (6 bases). The CDR3 has 13 amino acids. Germline-derived CDR1 and CDR2 are SGHVS and FNYEAQ. V lost 4 bases and J lost 4, with 10 bases in between. The CDR3 DNA follows: TGTGCCAGCAGCTCCGGACAGAGCACTGAAGCTTTCTTT. Translated: CASSSGQSTEAFF.

This clone has just one count. The chain's CDR3 is CAWSNTGYPTDTQYF. The CDR3 DNA reads as TGTGCCTGGAGTAACACAGGGTATCCCACAGATACGCAGTATTTT. The genes are TRBV30 and TRBJ2-3, with D perhaps matching TRBD1 (6 bases). Trimming cost V 2 bases and J 2 bases, with 14 bases left between them. The CDR3 runs 15 residues. Germline assignment: CDR1 GTSNPN and CDR2 SVGIG (reference sequence). Combining the CDR3 with reference TRBV30 and TRBJ2-3 gives the whole variable domain SQTIHQWPATLVQPVGSPLSLECTVEGTSNPNLYWYRQAAGRGLQLLFYSVGIGQISSEVPQNLSASRPQDRQFILSSKKLLLSDSGFYLCAWSNTGYPTDTQYFGPGTRLTVL.

The chain has TRBV7-2 and TRBJ2-2; TRBD1 is a possible D gene (5 bases). The CDR3 runs to 17 residues. V was trimmed by 3 bases and J by 0 bases, leaving 14 bases between them. Germline V CDR1 and CDR2: SGHTA, FQGNSA. CDR3 sequence (DNA): TGTGCCAGCAGCTTGGCCCGTAGGGGCCCGAACACCGGGGAGCTGTTTTTT. Residues: CASSLARRGPNTGELFF.

The chain recombines TRBV18 with TRBJ2-7; a weak D match, TRBD2 (6 bases). Germline V gene sequence: CDR1 KGHSH, CDR2 LQKENI. Trimming took off 5 bases at V and 5 bases at J, with 13 bases between the two ends. The CDR3 length is 13 residues. CDR3 sequence (DNA): TGTGCCAGCTCAGACGACGGGAGCCACGAGCAGTACTTC. Translating it yields CASSDDGSHEQYF.

This chain joins TRBV4-1 and TRBJ2-7; 7 nucleotides align to TRBD1. The CDR3 totals 15 residues. Trimming took 2 bases from V and 3 from J; bases not matched to a gene: 7. Germline CDR1 reads MGHRA; CDR2 reads YSYEKL. DNA of the CDR3: TGCGCCAGCAGCCAAACCGGGACAGCGCTCTACGAGCAGTACTTC. It codes for CASSQTGTALYEQYF.

V and J are TRBV29-1 and TRBJ2-4, with TRBD1 matching over 8 bases. CDR1 is SQVTM and CDR2 is ANQGSEA in the germline V gene. CDR3 size: 15 residues. Unmatched junction bases numbered 7, after V lost 3 bases and J lost 3 bases. Written as DNA, the CDR3 is TGCAGCGTTGAGGGACAGGCACTTGGCAAAAACATTCAGTACTTC. Protein sequence: CSVEGQALGKNIQYF.

The chain links TRBV30 to TRBJ1-4, with a tentative D call TRBD1 (6 bases). This CDR3 spans 20 amino acids. Trimming cost V 0 bases and J 5 bases, with 28 bases left between them. Germline loops: CDR1 GTSNPN, CDR2 SVGIG (reference sequence). The chain's CDR3 is CAWSVAFSGEGGGKNEKLFF. CDR3 DNA: TGTGCCTGGAGTGTTGCGTTTTCCGGGGAAGGGGGGGGAAAAAATGAAAAACTGTTTTTT.

This rearrangement joins TRBV29-1 to TRBJ1-2; TRBD1 agrees at 9 bases. In germline, CDR1 is SQVTM, CDR2 ANQGSEA. V was clipped by 0 bases and J by 5 bases; unmatched bases: 4. The CDR3 has 14 residues. Here the CDR3 DNA reads TGCAGCGTTGAAGATCAGGGGACAGGGTATGGCTACACCTTC. This translates into CSVEDQGTGYGYTF.

The chain recombines TRBV30 with TRBJ2-3; 7 nucleotides line up with TRBD1. V was clipped by 5 bases and J by 4 bases; unmatched bases: 3. The CDR3 covers 12 residues. From germline, CDR1 is GTSNPN and CDR2 SVGIG (reference sequence). CDR3 region: CAWGTVPDTQYF. Written as DNA, the CDR3 is TGTGCCTGGGGGACAGTTCCAGATACGCAGTATTTT. Looking up the rest from reference TRBV30 and TRBJ2-3 gives the full variable domain: SQTIHQWPATLVQPVGSPLSLECTVEGTSNPNLYWYRQAAGRGLQLLFYSVGIGQISSEVPQNLSASRPQDRQFILSSKKLLLSDSGFYLCAWGTVPDTQYFGPGTRLTVL.

This sequence joins TRBV25-1 and TRBJ1-1; D uncertain. V was cut by 4 bases and J by 1 base, with 10 bases left in between. The CDR3 covers 14 residues. CDR1 MGHDK and CDR2 SYGVNS come from the germline V gene. The CDR3: CASSGRTENTEAFF. For the CDR3, the DNA is TGTGCCAGCAGTGGTCGTACAGAGAACACTGAAGCTTTCTTT.

This clone was counted a single time. The chain carries TRBV27 and TRBJ1-4, with a possible D match to TRBD1 (6 bases). This CDR3 spans 17 amino acids. Germline V CDR1 and CDR2: MNHEY, SMNVEV (reference sequence). V was trimmed by 5 bases and J by 3 bases, leaving 19 bases between them. The CDR3 loop reads CASSPTGGRLANEKLFF. CDR3 DNA sequence: TGTGCCAGCAGTCCGACAGGAGGAAGGTTAGCTAATGAAAAACTGTTTTTT.